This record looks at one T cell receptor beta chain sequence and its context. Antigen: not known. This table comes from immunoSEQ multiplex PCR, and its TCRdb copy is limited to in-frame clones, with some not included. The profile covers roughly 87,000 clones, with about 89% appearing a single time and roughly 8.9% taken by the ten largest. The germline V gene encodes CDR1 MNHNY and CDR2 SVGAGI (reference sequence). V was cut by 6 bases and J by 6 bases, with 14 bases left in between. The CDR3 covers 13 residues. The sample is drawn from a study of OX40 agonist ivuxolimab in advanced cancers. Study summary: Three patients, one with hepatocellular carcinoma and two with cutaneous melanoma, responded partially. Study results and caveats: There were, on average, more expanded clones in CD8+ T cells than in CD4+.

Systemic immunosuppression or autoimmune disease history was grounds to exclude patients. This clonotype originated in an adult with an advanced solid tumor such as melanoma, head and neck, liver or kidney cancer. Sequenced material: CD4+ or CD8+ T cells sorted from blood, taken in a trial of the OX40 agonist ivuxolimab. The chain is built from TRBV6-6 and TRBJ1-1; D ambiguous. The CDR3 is CASRDEDGSEAFF. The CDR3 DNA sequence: TGTGCCAGCAGAGATGAGGACGGTTCTGAAGCTTTCTTT.